This T cell receptor beta chain was sequenced for a study of shared clonotypes between healthy human individuals. About the research overall: Every donor yielded three CD4 naive, three CD4 memory, two CD8 naive and one CD8 memory plate. Findings of the study overall: Larger estimated richness was generally seen in naive subsets than in memory subsets.

Germline V gives CDR1 SQVTM, CDR2 ANQGSEA. The junction had 4 bases not matched to a gene; V was cut back by 3 bases and J by 8 bases. The CDR3 runs 12 residues. Using immunoSEQ multiplex PCR, the repertoire was profiled, and TCRdb retains in-frame clones only, with some absent. The sample has some 980,000 clones; around three quarters are singletons. Concerning this clone: Its target is not known. Other DNA sequences in the sample encode the same CDR3.

The authors divided CD4+ cells into CD45RA+ naive and CD45RA-negative memory subsets. The sample taken for sequencing was memory CD4+ T cells sorted from blood. Subset noted: CD45RA-negative fraction. The chain uses TRBV29-1 and TRBJ1-2; TRBD1 agrees at 9 bases. The receptor was isolated from a man between 18 and 35 years old in good health. The CDR3: CSVEGQGFGYTF. Written as DNA, the CDR3 is TGCAGCGTTGAGGGACAGGGTTTCGGCTACACCTTC.